These T cell receptor beta chains were read from a single sample in a study of blood T cell repertoires in COVID-19. TCRdb's copy holds only in-frame clones and misses some; the assay was immunoSEQ multiplex PCR. The sample consists of approximately 360,000 clones, almost 90% of them appearing once. Sequencing was performed on peripheral blood. These receptors came from a man in his late teens or twenties with active or convalescent COVID-19. CDR3s include the opening cysteine and the closing phenylalanine or tryptophan. Each record gives: J gene, D gene, V gene, clone size, CDR3 length, CDR3 protein. The D gene is left open where the match is weak. Clone size, where shown, is once, few, many, or a class for clones that have expanded.

J gene: TRBJ2-7; D gene: -; V gene: TRBV11-2; clone size: -; CDR3 length: 15; CDR3 protein: CASSLVAYGHYEQYF
J gene: TRBJ1-1; D gene: TRBD1; V gene: TRBV9; clone size: -; CDR3 length: 14; CDR3 protein: CASSWRDSFTEAFF
J gene: TRBJ1-1; D gene: TRBD1; V gene: TRBV18; clone size: -; CDR3 length: 13; CDR3 protein: CASSPPGQDEAFF
J gene: TRBJ1-6; D gene: -; V gene: TRBV6-5; clone size: -; CDR3 length: 15; CDR3 protein: CASSYGGQINSPLHF
J gene: TRBJ1-5; D gene: -; V gene: TRBV19; clone size: -; CDR3 length: 16; CDR3 protein: CASQIMEGLRNQPQHF
J gene: TRBJ1-2; D gene: TRBD1; V gene: TRBV27; clone size: -; CDR3 length: 15; CDR3 protein: CASSFLGQGNYGYTF
J gene: TRBJ1-1; D gene: -; V gene: TRBV28; clone size: -; CDR3 length: 14; CDR3 protein: CASSPRGRFTEAFF
J gene: TRBJ2-7; D gene: TRBD2; V gene: TRBV7-9; clone size: -; CDR3 length: 17; CDR3 protein: CASSTYMGLAGLDEQYF
J gene: TRBJ2-7; D gene: TRBD2; V gene: TRBV6-4; clone size: -; CDR3 length: 18; CDR3 protein: CASSDPRGGLAGDYEQYF
J gene: TRBJ2-3; D gene: -; V gene: TRBV4-2; clone size: -; CDR3 length: 17; CDR3 protein: CASSQDRDLVGTDTQYF
J gene: TRBJ1-6; D gene: -; V gene: TRBV7-2; clone size: -; CDR3 length: 13; CDR3 protein: CASSLGRGSPLHF
J gene: TRBJ2-3; D gene: -; V gene: TRBV28; clone size: once; CDR3 length: 14; CDR3 protein: CASSTPPPTDTQYF
J gene: TRBJ1-2; D gene: TRBD1; V gene: TRBV2; clone size: -; CDR3 length: 13; CDR3 protein: CARLEQGSYGYTF
J gene: TRBJ2-3; D gene: -; V gene: TRBV25-1; clone size: -; CDR3 length: 15; CDR3 protein: CASSPQGSSTDTQYF
J gene: TRBJ2-7; D gene: -; V gene: TRBV7-6; clone size: -; CDR3 length: 16; CDR3 protein: CASSPEVRAHSYEQYF
J gene: TRBJ2-1; D gene: TRBD1; V gene: TRBV7-8; clone size: -; CDR3 length: 16; CDR3 protein: CASSLTRTGLGNEQFF
J gene: TRBJ2-3; D gene: TRBD2; V gene: TRBV5-1; clone size: once; CDR3 length: 16; CDR3 protein: CASSAGLAGITDTQYF
J gene: TRBJ2-3; D gene: -; V gene: TRBV7-6; clone size: -; CDR3 length: 16; CDR3 protein: CASSLPRPYSTDTQYF
J gene: TRBJ2-3; D gene: TRBD2; V gene: TRBV6-6; clone size: -; CDR3 length: 19; CDR3 protein: CASSHLGLAGGGGTDTQYF
J gene: TRBJ1-5; D gene: TRBD1; V gene: TRBV6-2/TRBV6-3; clone size: once; CDR3 length: 15; CDR3 protein: CASSGTGGAYQPQHF
J gene: TRBJ2-1; D gene: TRBD1; V gene: TRBV24-1; clone size: once; CDR3 length: 15; CDR3 protein: CATSMTGISYNEQFF
J gene: TRBJ2-1; D gene: -; V gene: TRBV6-2/TRBV6-3; clone size: -; CDR3 length: 17; CDR3 protein: CASSYPPGVAAHNEQFF
J gene: TRBJ2-1; D gene: TRBD2; V gene: TRBV24-1; clone size: -; CDR3 length: 16; CDR3 protein: CATSDFLAGSYNEQFF
J gene: TRBJ2-1; D gene: TRBD2; V gene: TRBV5-1; clone size: -; CDR3 length: 16; CDR3 protein: CASSLARLAAYNEQFF
J gene: TRBJ2-7; D gene: TRBD1; V gene: TRBV28; clone size: -; CDR3 length: 15; CDR3 protein: CASSFSTGGSYEQYF
J gene: TRBJ2-7; D gene: -; V gene: TRBV4-3; clone size: -; CDR3 length: 16; CDR3 protein: CASSQDLSNSDYEQYF
J gene: TRBJ1-3; D gene: TRBD1; V gene: TRBV5-5; clone size: -; CDR3 length: 14; CDR3 protein: CASSRGQGSGTIYF
J gene: TRBJ1-6; D gene: TRBD1; V gene: TRBV27; clone size: -; CDR3 length: 18; CDR3 protein: CASSGPGTASSYNSPLHF
J gene: TRBJ2-7; D gene: -; V gene: TRBV6-6; clone size: -; CDR3 length: 13; CDR3 protein: CASKNPTSYEQYF
J gene: TRBJ1-1; D gene: -; V gene: TRBV7-3; clone size: once; CDR3 length: 15; CDR3 protein: CASSLQQAGKTEAFF
J gene: TRBJ2-7; D gene: -; V gene: TRBV28; clone size: -; CDR3 length: 17; CDR3 protein: CASSTIYSVRVPHEQYF
J gene: TRBJ2-1; D gene: -; V gene: TRBV6-4; clone size: -; CDR3 length: 15; CDR3 protein: CASSDGGGAGNEQFF
J gene: TRBJ2-7; D gene: -; V gene: TRBV27; clone size: -; CDR3 length: 13; CDR3 protein: CASSLGGLYEQYF
J gene: TRBJ1-1; D gene: -; V gene: TRBV2; clone size: -; CDR3 length: 12; CDR3 protein: CANLQGGTEAFF
J gene: TRBJ1-2; D gene: TRBD1; V gene: TRBV4-2; clone size: -; CDR3 length: 14; CDR3 protein: CASSQAQGKNGYTF
J gene: TRBJ2-2; D gene: -; V gene: TRBV27; clone size: -; CDR3 length: 14; CDR3 protein: CASSLFGSTGELFF
J gene: TRBJ2-6; D gene: -; V gene: TRBV2; clone size: once; CDR3 length: 14; CDR3 protein: CASHRISGANVLTF
J gene: TRBJ2-1; D gene: -; V gene: TRBV10-3; clone size: once; CDR3 length: 14; CDR3 protein: CAIRGVDRPNEQFF
J gene: TRBJ2-1; D gene: -; V gene: TRBV28; clone size: -; CDR3 length: 15; CDR3 protein: CASSLLETGYNEQFF
J gene: TRBJ2-2; D gene: TRBD2; V gene: TRBV28; clone size: -; CDR3 length: 16; CDR3 protein: CASKGPGLAGTGELFF
J gene: TRBJ2-3; D gene: -; V gene: TRBV5-5; clone size: -; CDR3 length: 15; CDR3 protein: CASSFARVGTDTQYF
J gene: TRBJ2-5; D gene: TRBD1; V gene: TRBV6-2/TRBV6-3; clone size: -; CDR3 length: 15; CDR3 protein: CASSYLTGAWETQYF
J gene: TRBJ1-1; D gene: -; V gene: TRBV10-1; clone size: -; CDR3 length: 18; CDR3 protein: CASSELADRSNGDTEAFF
J gene: TRBJ2-1; D gene: -; V gene: TRBV15; clone size: -; CDR3 length: 15; CDR3 protein: CATSNTGALRSEQFF
J gene: TRBJ1-1; D gene: -; V gene: TRBV7-9; clone size: -; CDR3 length: 11; CDR3 protein: CASSGRTEAFF
J gene: TRBJ2-3; D gene: TRBD2; V gene: TRBV9; clone size: few; CDR3 length: 16; CDR3 protein: CASSVEVGGGTDTQYF
J gene: TRBJ2-1; D gene: TRBD2; V gene: TRBV5-1; clone size: -; CDR3 length: 16; CDR3 protein: CASTLGTSGGMNEQFF
J gene: TRBJ1-2; D gene: TRBD1; V gene: TRBV4-3; clone size: -; CDR3 length: 14; CDR3 protein: CASSQAGTGVEWAF
J gene: TRBJ1-3; D gene: -; V gene: TRBV9; clone size: -; CDR3 length: 15; CDR3 protein: CASSVEGASGNTIYF
J gene: TRBJ1-2; D gene: -; V gene: TRBV6-1; clone size: -; CDR3 length: 14; CDR3 protein: CASSESSGNYGYTF
J gene: TRBJ1-3; D gene: -; V gene: TRBV5-1; clone size: -; CDR3 length: 15; CDR3 protein: CASSLDAVTGNTIYF
J gene: TRBJ1-1; D gene: TRBD1; V gene: TRBV29-1; clone size: -; CDR3 length: 13; CDR3 protein: CSVDRGLNTEAFF
J gene: TRBJ2-7; D gene: -; V gene: TRBV28; clone size: -; CDR3 length: 12; CDR3 protein: CASSLRGRIGYF
J gene: TRBJ2-7; D gene: -; V gene: TRBV7-8; clone size: once; CDR3 length: 16; CDR3 protein: CASSLDFGGGVYEQYF
J gene: TRBJ2-5; D gene: TRBD1; V gene: TRBV15; clone size: once; CDR3 length: 16; CDR3 protein: CATSRGRQGAQETQYF
J gene: TRBJ1-5; D gene: -; V gene: TRBV19; clone size: -; CDR3 length: 13; CDR3 protein: CASSPGQQQPQHF
J gene: TRBJ2-5; D gene: TRBD2; V gene: TRBV4-1; clone size: -; CDR3 length: 15; CDR3 protein: CASSRGRGGGETQYF
J gene: TRBJ1-5; D gene: TRBD1; V gene: TRBV18; clone size: -; CDR3 length: 14; CDR3 protein: CASSPGTGDQPQHF
J gene: TRBJ1-4; D gene: -; V gene: TRBV7-9; clone size: -; CDR3 length: 13; CDR3 protein: CASSLLEGEKLFF
J gene: TRBJ1-4; D gene: -; V gene: TRBV5-1; clone size: -; CDR3 length: 14; CDR3 protein: CASSLAAPGEKLFF